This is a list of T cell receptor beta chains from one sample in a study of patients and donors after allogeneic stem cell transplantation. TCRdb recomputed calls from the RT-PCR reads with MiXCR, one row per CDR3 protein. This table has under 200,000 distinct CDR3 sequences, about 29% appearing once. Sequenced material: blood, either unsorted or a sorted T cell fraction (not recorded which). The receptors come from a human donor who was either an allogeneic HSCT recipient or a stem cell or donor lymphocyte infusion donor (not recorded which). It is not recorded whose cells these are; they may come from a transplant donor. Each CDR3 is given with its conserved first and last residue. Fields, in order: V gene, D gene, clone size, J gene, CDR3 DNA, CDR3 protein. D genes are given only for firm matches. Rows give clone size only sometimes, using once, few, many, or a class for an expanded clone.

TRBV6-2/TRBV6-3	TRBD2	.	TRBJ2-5	TGTGCCAGCAGTTACGGGGACTATGAACAAGAGACCCAGTACTTC	CASSYGDYEQETQYF
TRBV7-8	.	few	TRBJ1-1	TGTGCCAGCAGCACCCGGGCTCCCGTGGGCGGCACTGAAGCTTTCTTT	CASSTRAPVGGTEAFF
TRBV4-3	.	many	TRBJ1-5	TGCGCCAGCAGCCCGACAGGCAATCAGCCCCAGCATTTT	CASSPTGNQPQHF
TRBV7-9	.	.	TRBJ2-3	TGTGCCAGCAGCTCAAGCGGAGGCGCAGATACGCAGTATTTT	CASSSSGGADTQYF
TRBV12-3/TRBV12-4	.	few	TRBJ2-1	TGTGCCAGCAGTTCGAGGGGTGAGCAGTTCTTC	CASSSRGEQFF
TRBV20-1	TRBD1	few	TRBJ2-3	TGCAGTGCTATTAGGACAGGGGATACGCAGTATTTT	CSAIRTGDTQYF
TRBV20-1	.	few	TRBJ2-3	TGCAGTGCTAGAATACCTCCACCTAGCACAGATACGCAGTATTTT	CSARIPPPSTDTQYF
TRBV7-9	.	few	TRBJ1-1	TGTGCCAGCAGCCCCGAAGGGTTGTCAGGGGTGAACACTGAAGCTTTCTTT	CASSPEGLSGVNTEAFF
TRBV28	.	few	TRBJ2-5	TGTGCCAGCAGCGCAGGGTTTCAAGAGACCCAGTACTTC	CASSAGFQETQYF
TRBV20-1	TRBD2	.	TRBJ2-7	TGCAGTGCTAGAGGAATTAGCGGGAGGGGGGCCCCCTACGAGCAGTACTTC	CSARGISGRGAPYEQYF